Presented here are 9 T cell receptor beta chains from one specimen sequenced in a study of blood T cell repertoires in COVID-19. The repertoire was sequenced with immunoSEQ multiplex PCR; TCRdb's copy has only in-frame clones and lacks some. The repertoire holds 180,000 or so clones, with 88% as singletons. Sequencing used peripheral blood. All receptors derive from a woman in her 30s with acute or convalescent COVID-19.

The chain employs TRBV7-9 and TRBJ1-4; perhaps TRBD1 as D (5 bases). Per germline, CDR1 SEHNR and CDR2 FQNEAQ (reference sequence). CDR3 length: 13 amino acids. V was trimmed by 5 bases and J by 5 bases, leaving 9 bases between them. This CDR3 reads CASSRQGNEKLFF. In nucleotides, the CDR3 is TGTGCCAGCAGCCGTCAGGGAAATGAAAAACTGTTTTTT.

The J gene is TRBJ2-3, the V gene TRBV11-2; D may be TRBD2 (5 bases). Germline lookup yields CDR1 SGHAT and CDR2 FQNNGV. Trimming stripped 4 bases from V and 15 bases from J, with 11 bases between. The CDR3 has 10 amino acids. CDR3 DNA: TGTGCCAGCAGCTCGGCCTCGGGATATTTT. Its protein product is CASSSASGYF.

CDR3: CASSTMVSEQYF. The CDR3 bases are TGTGCCAGCAGTACTATGGTGAGCGAGCAGTACTTC. The chain joins TRBV6-6 to TRBJ2-7; no reliable D call. Trimming pared 5 bases from V and 6 bases from J, leaving 11 bases between. This CDR3 spans 12 amino acids. Germline V gene data show CDR1 as MNHNY and CDR2 as SVGAGI (reference sequence).

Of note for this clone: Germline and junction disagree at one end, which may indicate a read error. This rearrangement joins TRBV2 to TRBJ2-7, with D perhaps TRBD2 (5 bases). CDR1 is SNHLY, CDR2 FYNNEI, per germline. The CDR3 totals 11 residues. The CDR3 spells CASSEGGRNDF. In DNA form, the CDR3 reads TGTGCCAGCAGTGAAGGTGGGAGAAACGACTTC.

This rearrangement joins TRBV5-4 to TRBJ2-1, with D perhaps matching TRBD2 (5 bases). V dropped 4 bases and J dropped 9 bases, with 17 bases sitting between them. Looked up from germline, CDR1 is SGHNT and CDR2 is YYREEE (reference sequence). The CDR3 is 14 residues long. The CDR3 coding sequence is TGTGCCAGCAGCCCCCCTGGAGTAGAGGGTGAGCAGTTCTTC. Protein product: CASSPPGVEGEQFF.

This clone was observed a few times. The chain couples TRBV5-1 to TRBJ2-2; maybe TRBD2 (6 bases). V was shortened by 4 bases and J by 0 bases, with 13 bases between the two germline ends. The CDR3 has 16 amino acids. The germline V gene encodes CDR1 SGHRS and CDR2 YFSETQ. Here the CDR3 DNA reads TGCGCCAGCAGCGCTGGGGGAGGCCCGAACACCGGGGAGCTGTTTTTT. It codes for CASSAGGGPNTGELFF.

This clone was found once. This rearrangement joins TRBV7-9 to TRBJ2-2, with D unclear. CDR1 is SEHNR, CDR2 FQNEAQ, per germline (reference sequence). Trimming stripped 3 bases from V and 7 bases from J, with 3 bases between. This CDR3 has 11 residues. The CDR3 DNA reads TGTGCCAGCAGCTTTCACGGGGAGCTGTTTTTT. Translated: CASSFHGELFF.

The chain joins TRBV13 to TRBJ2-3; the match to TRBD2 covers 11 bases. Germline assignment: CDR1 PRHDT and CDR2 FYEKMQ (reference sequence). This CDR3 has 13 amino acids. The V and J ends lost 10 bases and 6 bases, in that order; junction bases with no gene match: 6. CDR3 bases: TGTGCCACCGGGACTAGCGGTACTGATACGCAGTATTTT. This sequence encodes CATGTSGTDTQYF. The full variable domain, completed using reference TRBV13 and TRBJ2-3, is AAGVIQSPRHLIKEKRETATLKCYPIPRHDTVYWYQQGPGQDPQFLISFYEKMQSDKGSIPDRFSAQQFSDYHSELNMSSLELGDSALYFCATGTSGTDTQYFGPGTRLTVL.

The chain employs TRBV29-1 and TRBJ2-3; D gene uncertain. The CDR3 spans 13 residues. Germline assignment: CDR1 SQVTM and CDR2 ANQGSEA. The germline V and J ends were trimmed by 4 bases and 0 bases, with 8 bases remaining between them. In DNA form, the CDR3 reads TGCAGCGTTGGAGGCCACAGCACAGATACGCAGTATTTT. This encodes CSVGGHSTDTQYF.